The 23 T cell receptor beta chains in this list originate from one sample, sequenced in a study of spatial heterogeneity in lung cancer. TCRdb reprocessed the 5' RACE reads via MiXCR and lists one record per CDR3 protein. This sample has about 44,000 distinct CDR3 sequences; 12% to 15% occur once, and the top ten carry approximately 60%. Stated time point: sample taken at primary tumor resection. Material for sequencing was whole RNA from tumor, nontumor lung or frozen PBMC, left unsorted. Specimen: PBMCs, collected at surgery. The source is a male donor with early-stage non-small cell lung cancer.

This clonotype was detected many times. This chain links TRBV28 with TRBJ2-7, with TRBD1 identical over 7 bases. Germline CDR1 and CDR2: MDHEN and SYDVKM. The CDR3 loop spans 14 amino acids. The V segment lost 5 bases and the J segment 3 bases; nucleotides outside the gene matches: 7. The CDR3, as DNA: TGTGCCAGCAGTCCCGGACAGGCGATCTACGAGCAGTACTTC. This translates into CASSPGQAIYEQYF.

As for this clonotype: This sequence may be a read error, since a much larger clone differs from it by one base. This rearrangement joins TRBV9 to TRBJ2-7; TRBD1 aligns across 10 bases. This CDR3 has 14 amino acids. Looked up from germline, CDR1 is SGDLS and CDR2 is YYNGEE. The CDR3 sequence is CANSGGQGVYEQYF. CDR3 nucleotides: TGTGCCAACAGCGGCGGACAGGGGGTCTACGAGCAGTACTTC.

This clonotype was seen a handful of times. CDR3 protein: CASSHGPQGANTEAFF. Here the CDR3 DNA reads TGCGCCAGCAGCCACGGGCCCCAGGGTGCTAACACTGAAGCTTTCTTT. The chain employs TRBV5-1 and TRBJ1-1, with a possible D match to TRBD1 (5 bases). There are 16 residues in the CDR3. In germline, CDR1 is SGHRS, CDR2 YFSETQ. Trimming cost V 4 bases and J 2 bases, with 18 bases left between them.

At least ten counts were recorded for this clonotype. The rearrangement uses TRBV20-1 and TRBJ2-3, with D maybe TRBD2 (6 bases). Germline assignment: CDR1 DFQATT and CDR2 SNEGSKA (reference sequence). The length of the CDR3 is 14 residues. V gave up 1 base and J gave up 4 bases, with 12 bases separating them. The CDR3 bases are TGCAGTGCTAGAGGCGGGGCGAGGGCAGATACGCAGTATTTT. As protein: CSARGGARADTQYF.

The rearrangement joins TRBV2 to TRBJ1-1; no firm D call. The V end was cut by 4 bases, the J end by 4 bases, with 10 bases between. Germline CDR1 and CDR2: SNHLY and FYNNEI. CDR3 length: 13 amino acids. In DNA form, the CDR3 reads TGTGCCAGCAGTGTAGGGTCGGGCACTGAAGCTTTCTTT. Translating it yields CASSVGSGTEAFF.

V usage is TRBV6-4 and J usage is TRBJ1-6; 7 bases fit TRBD1. The trim removed 1 base at V and 8 bases at J, leaving 5 bases unmatched. Germline V gene sequence: CDR1 MRHNA, CDR2 SNTAGT. The CDR3 contains 15 residues. In DNA form, the CDR3 reads TGTGCCAGCAGTGACTTGGCAGGGGGTCATTCACCCCTCCACTTT. Translating it yields CASSDLAGGHSPLHF.

This clonotype was seen only once. This chain connects TRBV11-2 to TRBJ2-2; maybe TRBD2 (6 bases). CDR3 size: 16 residues. Trimming stripped 8 bases from V and 6 bases from J, with 22 bases between. Germline V gives CDR1 SGHAT, CDR2 FQNNGV. CDR3 loop: CASPRRRRGVPGELFF. The CDR3 DNA reads as TGTGCCAGCCCTAGACGGCGGCGGGGTGTCCCCGGGGAGCTGTTTTTT.

J is TRBJ2-7 and V is TRBV5-1; tentatively, D is TRBD1 (6 bases). CDR1 is SGHRS and CDR2 is YFSETQ in the germline V gene. V was shortened by 7 bases and J by 0 bases, with 14 bases between the two germline ends. This CDR3 region has 14 residues. The CDR3 nucleotides are TGCGCCAGCTCCGACAGGCAGGACTCCTACGAGCAGTACTTC. It codes for CASSDRQDSYEQYF.

This chain joins TRBV14 and TRBJ2-1, with D hard to call. The ends were cut back, 3 bases at V and 7 bases at J, with 7 bases in the middle. This CDR3 region has 12 residues. The germline gives CDR1 SGHDN, CDR2 FVKESK. The CDR3 is CASSQMRNEQFF. The CDR3 coding sequence is TGTGCCAGCAGCCAGATGCGAAATGAGCAGTTCTTC.

This clonotype was seen repeatedly, ten times or more. The chain joins TRBV12-3 or TRBV12-4 to TRBJ1-3, with D possibly matching TRBD1 (5 bases). This CDR3 spans 16 amino acids. V lost 1 base and J lost 4, with 14 bases in between. CDR3 loop: CASSLGQSVLGNTIYF. DNA for the CDR3: TGTGCCAGCAGTTTAGGACAGTCCGTACTGGGAAACACCATATATTTT.

The gene calls are TRBV20-1 and TRBJ2-2; D is uncertain. Germline V gives CDR1 DFQATT, CDR2 SNEGSKA (reference sequence). V gave up 3 bases and J gave up 4 bases, with 6 bases separating them. The CDR3 is 12 residues long. The CDR3 nucleotides read TGCAGTGCTAGCAACTTCACCGGGGAGCTGTTTTTT. Protein product: CSASNFTGELFF.

This clonotype was picked up a small number of times. The rearrangement uses TRBV11-3 and TRBJ1-1; D is unresolved. Germline V gene data show CDR1 as SGHNT and CDR2 as YENEEA. This CDR3 has 13 residues. Trimming took 5 bases from V and 1 from J, leaving 8 bases between them. The CDR3 coding sequence is TGTGCCAGCAGCCTTCTCCAGAACACTGAAGCTTTCTTT. It encodes CASSLLQNTEAFF. The full variable domain, in which reference TRBV11-3 and TRBJ1-1 provide the parts outside the CDR3, is EAGVVQSPRYKIIEKKQPVAFWCNPISGHNTLYWYLQNLGQGPELLIRYENEEAVDDSQLPKDRFSAERLKGVDSTLKIQPAELGDSAVYLCASSLLQNTEAFFGQGTRLTVV.

The rearrangement uses TRBV7-9 and TRBJ2-1; D unclear. Trimming pared 6 bases from V and 0 bases from J, leaving 12 bases between. CDR1 SEHNR and CDR2 FQNEAQ come from the germline V gene (reference sequence). This CDR3 is 15 amino acids long. The CDR3 loop reads CASSHGPGSYNEQFF. CDR3 bases: TGTGCCAGCAGTCATGGGCCGGGCTCCTACAATGAGCAGTTCTTC.

The chain carries TRBV29-1 and TRBJ2-5, with a tentative D call TRBD2 (5 bases). This CDR3 comprises 12 residues. The V gene's germline CDR1 is SQVTM and CDR2 ANQGSEA. Trimming removed 4 bases at V and 1 base at J, with 7 bases between. The CDR3: CSVVGIQETQYF. As DNA, the CDR3 is TGCAGCGTTGTCGGGATCCAAGAGACCCAGTACTTC.

This clonotype occurred many times. The chain is built from TRBV18 and TRBJ2-7; D ambiguous. V was pared by 1 base and J by 6 bases, with 10 bases between. This CDR3 region has 13 residues. Germline lookup yields CDR1 KGHSH and CDR2 LQKENI. The CDR3 DNA reads TGTGCCAGCTCACCACAGGGTTTGGGCGAGCAGTACTTC. Translation: CASSPQGLGEQYF.

This clonotype occurred a few times. V is TRBV5-6 and J is TRBJ2-5; 10 bases match TRBD2. Germline assignment: CDR1 SGHDT and CDR2 YYEEEE. Losses at the gene ends were 2 bases for V and 4 bases for J; bases not matched to a gene: 2. CDR3 length: 14 amino acids. This chain's CDR3 is CASSFSSGGETQYF. The DNA of the CDR3 is TGTGCCAGCAGCTTCTCTAGCGGGGGAGAGACCCAGTACTTC.

This clonotype was detected ten times or more. The rearrangement uses TRBV20-1 and TRBJ2-5, with D perhaps matching TRBD1 (5 bases). Germline V lookup: CDR1 DFQATT, CDR2 SNEGSKA (reference sequence). Between the trimmed V and J ends, which lost 4 bases and 3 bases, there was a span of 6 bases. The CDR3 runs 11 residues. The CDR3 nucleotides are TGCAGTGCTATGGACAAAGAGACCCAGTACTTC. Translated: CSAMDKETQYF.

This clonotype was counted ten times or more. The V and J genes are TRBV3-1 and TRBJ2-7; 10 bases align to TRBD2. The germline V gene encodes CDR1 LGHDT and CDR2 YNNKEL (reference sequence). CDR3 length: 15 amino acids. Trimming removed 4 bases from V and 0 bases from J; junction bases left unmatched: 3. The CDR3, as DNA: TGTGCCAGCAGCCTGGGACTAGCGAGCTCCTACGAGCAGTACTTC. Amino acid sequence: CASSLGLASSYEQYF.

This clonotype has a handful of counts. V usage is TRBV6-5 and J usage is TRBJ2-3; D not resolved. Looked up from germline, CDR1 is MNHEY and CDR2 is SVGAGI. Trimming took off 4 bases at V and 5 bases at J, with 10 bases between the two ends. CDR3 size: 13 residues. As DNA, the CDR3 is TGTGCCAGCAGTTGGGCGATGATAGATACGCAGTATTTT. Encoded protein: CASSWAMIDTQYF.

Ten or more counts support this clonotype. V gene TRBV4-1 combines with J gene TRBJ2-7, with D possibly being TRBD1 (7 bases). Germline V gives CDR1 MGHRA, CDR2 YSYEKL. V lost 4 bases, J lost 7 bases, and 11 bases lay in between. The CDR3 covers 12 residues. CDR3 sequence reads: CASSPTGREQYF. The CDR3 nucleotides read TGCGCCAGCAGCCCGACAGGGAGGGAGCAGTACTTC.

Ten or more counts support this clonotype. This chain joins TRBV12-3 or TRBV12-4 and TRBJ2-7, with 10 bases matching TRBD1. The length of the CDR3 is 14 residues. Trimming removed 4 bases from V and 4 bases from J; junction bases left unmatched: 4. CDR3 sequence: CASSWGQGSYEQYF. The CDR3 DNA follows: TGTGCCAGCAGTTGGGGACAGGGGTCTTACGAGCAGTACTTC.

The chain combines TRBV24-1 with TRBJ1-2, with TRBD1 as a possible D gene (6 bases). Germline V lookup: CDR1 KGHDR, CDR2 SFDVKD. This CDR3 spans 12 amino acids. Trimming took off 8 bases at V and 4 bases at J, with 10 bases between the two ends. Written as DNA, the CDR3 is TGTGCCACCATGGACAGTTTCTATGGCTACACCTTC. It encodes CATMDSFYGYTF.

This clonotype has a count of ten or more. The chain uses TRBV4-2 and TRBJ1-4; D call uncertain. The CDR3 sequence is 14 residues long. V lost 1 base, J lost 8 bases, and 11 bases lay in between. Germline assignment: CDR1 LGHNA and CDR2 YNFKEQ. The CDR3 DNA is TGTGCCAGCAGCCAAGTGGGATATTCGGAAAAACTGTTTTTT. Residues: CASSQVGYSEKLFF.